One sample yielded the 23 T cell receptor beta chains listed below, sequenced in a study of blood T cell repertoires in COVID-19. The protocol was immunoSEQ multiplex PCR, while the TCRdb copy is restricted to in-frame clones and leaves out a portion. The top ten clones hold about 20% of a sample with some 64,000 clones, more than 65% of them seen once. Sample: peripheral blood. These receptors all come from a woman older than 75 with active or convalescent COVID-19.

The chain uses TRBV5-1 and TRBJ2-2; TRBD2 agrees at 11 bases. The CDR3 is made up of 16 amino acids. V lost 7 bases, J lost 2 bases, and 7 bases stayed unmatched. Per the germline V gene, CDR1 is SGHRS and CDR2 is YFSETQ. The CDR3 nucleotides are TGCGCCAGCTCCGGGACTAGCGGAATTAACACCGGGGAGCTGTTTTTT. Its protein product is CASSGTSGINTGELFF.

V gene TRBV5-1 combines with J gene TRBJ2-3, with D possibly TRBD1 on 6 matching bases. The length of the CDR3 is 14 residues. V shed 4 bases and J shed 5 bases, with 14 bases lying between them. CDR1 is SGHRS and CDR2 is YFSETQ in the germline V gene. In DNA form, the CDR3 reads TGCGCCAGCAGCATTACAGGGACGGAAGATACGCAGTATTTT. Translating gives CASSITGTEDTQYF.

This rearrangement joins TRBV4-1 to TRBJ2-3, with D perhaps TRBD1 (5 bases). Trimming left V 5 bases short and J 4 bases short, with 16 bases between. In germline, CDR1 is MGHRA, CDR2 YSYEKL. The CDR3 loop spans 15 amino acids. In DNA, the CDR3 is TGCGCCAGCAGCAGATCCCCGACAGATTCAGATACGCAGTATTTT. Translating gives CASSRSPTDSDTQYF.

This sequence joins TRBV5-1 and TRBJ2-5; tentatively, D is TRBD1 (6 bases). CDR3 size: 15 residues. With 2 bases removed from V and 3 bases from J, the gap between germline ends came to 14 bases. CDR1 and CDR2 from the germline V gene are SGHRS and YFSETQ. For the CDR3, the DNA is TGCGCCAGCAGCTTACAGGGTACAGAAGAAGAGACCCAGTACTTC. Protein sequence: CASSLQGTEEETQYF.

A word on this clone: One end of the junction fails to match germline, which may point to a read error. The chain joins TRBV6-1 to TRBJ1-3; D unresolved. The V gene's germline CDR1 is MNHNS and CDR2 SASEGT. This CDR3 is 14 amino acids long. The CDR3 is CASSEGQAGDTIYF. In nucleotides, the CDR3 is TGTGCCAGCAGTGAAGGGCAAGCTGGAGACACCATATATTTT.

Comments on this clone: The sample carries other DNA sequences with the same CDR3. The chain links TRBV5-4 to TRBJ1-1, with D tentatively TRBD1 (5 bases). With 2 bases removed from V and 7 bases from J, the gap between germline ends came to 9 bases. The germline V gene encodes CDR1 SGHNT and CDR2 YYREEE (reference sequence). The CDR3 sequence is 12 residues long. DNA of the CDR3: TGTGCCAGCAGCTTATCAGGGTATGAAGCTTTCTTT. This sequence encodes CASSLSGYEAFF.

This chain joins TRBV5-6 and TRBJ2-7, with 7 bases matching TRBD1. CDR1 is SGHDT and CDR2 is YYEEEE in the germline V gene. This CDR3 contains 15 residues. Germline trimming cut 5 bases from V and 3 bases from J; bases unmatched to any gene: 11. CDR3 nucleotide sequence: TGTGCCAGCAGTATAACAGGGGTGGGTAGCTACGAGCAGTACTTC. Amino acid sequence: CASSITGVGSYEQYF.

This clone was recorded once. V gene TRBV6-6 combines with J gene TRBJ1-2, with TRBD1 identical over 7 bases. The V gene's germline CDR1 is MNHNY and CDR2 SVGAGI (reference sequence). Trimming at V came to 7 bases and at J to 4 bases, leaving 3 bases not matched to a gene. There are 12 residues in the CDR3. The CDR3 region is CASTRDSYGYTF. The DNA for the CDR3 is TGTGCCAGCACCCGGGACAGCTATGGCTACACCTTC.

The rearrangement uses TRBV7-2 and TRBJ2-5; a weak D match, TRBD1 (6 bases). Between the trimmed V and J ends, which lost 2 bases and 4 bases, there was a span of 8 bases. This CDR3 is built from 13 residues. Germline CDR1 SGHTA, CDR2 FQGNSA. The CDR3 nucleotides read TGTGCCAGCAGCTTAAGGGACATAGAGACCCAGTACTTC. Translating it yields CASSLRDIETQYF.

CDR3 loop: CASTPGTTGGTQYF. The CDR3 bases are TGCGCCAGCACCCCGGGAACGACAGGCGGGACCCAGTACTTC. This chain connects TRBV5-1 to TRBJ2-5; a weak D match, TRBD1 (6 bases). V lost 6 bases and J lost 7, with 19 bases in between. Germline V gives CDR1 SGHRS, CDR2 YFSETQ. The CDR3 has 14 amino acids.

V and J are TRBV5-1 and TRBJ1-1; possibly TRBD1 for D (6 bases). This CDR3 region has 14 residues. Trimming pared 4 bases from V and 0 bases from J, leaving 10 bases between. Germline CDR1 and CDR2: SGHRS and YFSETQ. As DNA, the CDR3 is TGCGCCAGCAGCCGGGACAAATTGAACACTGAAGCTTTCTTT. Its protein product is CASSRDKLNTEAFF.

The J gene is TRBJ2-3, the V gene TRBV2; 7 bases agree with TRBD1. The CDR3 has 13 residues. V gave up 4 bases and J gave up 4 bases; unmatched junction bases: 2. Germline assignment: CDR1 SNHLY and CDR2 FYNNEI. CDR3 in DNA: TGTGCCAGCAGTGTAGGGGGCGCAGATACGCAGTATTTT. The encoded protein is CASSVGGADTQYF.

The rearrangement joins TRBV7-8 to TRBJ1-4; D is ambiguous. Trimming pared 5 bases from V and 0 bases from J, leaving 10 bases between. There are 15 residues in the CDR3. Germline assignment: CDR1 SGHVS and CDR2 FQNEAQ. CDR3 sequence (DNA): TGTGCCAGCAGCCATTGGAGTTCAACTAATGAAAAACTGTTTTTT. It is translated as CASSHWSSTNEKLFF.

This clone was picked up a small number of times. The gene calls are TRBV10-3 and TRBJ2-3; 7 bases align to TRBD2. V gave up 6 bases and J gave up 4 bases; unmatched junction bases: 10. This CDR3 is built from 15 residues. Germline assignment: CDR1 ENHRY and CDR2 SYGVKD. CDR3 protein: CAIRARLAAPDTQYF. In DNA form, the CDR3 reads TGTGCCATCAGGGCGAGACTAGCCGCTCCAGATACGCAGTATTTT.

The chain employs TRBV2 and TRBJ1-2; D not resolved. V was clipped by 2 bases and J by 8 bases, with 15 bases between them. The CDR3 runs to 14 residues. The germline V gene has CDR1 SNHLY and CDR2 FYNNEI. The CDR3 reads CASSEPTKDWGYTF. In DNA form, the CDR3 reads TGTGCCAGCAGTGAACCGACCAAAGACTGGGGCTACACCTTC.

The CDR3: CASSLARGLGGYTF. The CDR3 nucleotides read TGTGCCAGCAGCTTGGCCAGGGGCTTGGGTGGCTACACCTTC. The rearrangement uses TRBV11-2 and TRBJ1-2; D may be TRBD1 (6 bases). Germline values: CDR1 SGHAT, CDR2 FQNNGV. Trimming cost V 3 bases and J 7 bases, with 15 bases left between them. CDR3 length equals 14 residues. Drawing the rest from reference TRBV11-2 and TRBJ1-2, the complete variable domain is EAGVAQSPRYKIIEKRQSVAFWCNPISGHATLYWYQQILGQGPKLLIQFQNNGVVDDSQLPKDRFSAERLKGVDSTLKIQPAKLEDSAVYLCASSLARGLGGYTFGSGTRLTVV.

This chain connects TRBV29-1 to TRBJ1-2, with TRBD1 identical over 8 bases. Per the germline V gene, CDR1 is SQVTM and CDR2 is ANQGSEA. V shed 7 bases and J 5 bases; nucleotides not matched to a gene: 9. The CDR3 covers 13 residues. CDR3 nucleotides: TGCAGCGCGAACGGACAGGGCGGATATGGCTACACCTTC. It specifies CSANGQGGYGYTF.

This chain uses TRBV7-9 with TRBJ2-5, with D maybe TRBD2 (6 bases). Looked up from germline, CDR1 is SEHNR and CDR2 is FQNEAQ (reference sequence). V was shortened by 1 base and J by 0 bases, with 15 bases between the two germline ends. This CDR3 region has 17 residues. The CDR3, as DNA: TGTGCCAGCAGCTTAGGTCTGGACTACCTATACCAAGAGACCCAGTACTTC. Its translation is CASSLGLDYLYQETQYF.

V is TRBV29-1 and J is TRBJ2-3, with 10 nucleotides matching TRBD1. The germline CDR1 and CDR2 sequences are SQVTM and ANQGSEA. Germline trimming cut 4 bases from V and 9 bases from J; bases unmatched to any gene: 7. The CDR3 consists of 13 residues. This CDR3 reads CSVAEGQGGTQYF. The CDR3, as DNA: TGCAGCGTTGCCGAAGGACAGGGGGGGACGCAGTATTTT.

The chain recombines TRBV6-2 or TRBV6-3 with TRBJ1-4; no clear D. Germline V gives CDR1 MNHEY, CDR2 SVGEGT. The CDR3 is 12 amino acids. The V end was cut by 6 bases, the J end by 8 bases, with 10 bases between. The CDR3 is CASSSVVEKLFF. The CDR3 nucleotides are TGTGCCAGCAGCTCAGTCGTGGAAAAACTGTTTTTT.

The rearrangement uses TRBV5-5 and TRBJ2-7; D is undetermined. CDR3 length: 15 residues. Per the germline V gene, CDR1 is SGHKS and CDR2 is YYEKEE (reference sequence). With 0 bases removed from V and 4 bases from J, the gap between germline ends came to 14 bases. The CDR3 protein is CASSLAANGYYEQYF. The CDR3 DNA reads TGTGCCAGCAGCTTGGCCGCGAACGGGTATTACGAGCAGTACTTC.

This clone has more than one count but fewer than ten. The rearrangement joins TRBV18 to TRBJ1-1, with D perhaps matching TRBD1 (5 bases). Trimming stripped 8 bases from V and 1 base from J, with 11 bases between. The CDR3 consists of 13 residues. Germline CDR1 is KGHSH and CDR2 is LQKENI. CDR3 in DNA: TGTGCCAGCGGAGCCGACAGGAACACTGAAGCTTTCTTT. Encoded protein: CASGADRNTEAFF.

CDR3 sequence: CASSSPGQGYEQYF. For the CDR3, the DNA is TGTGCCAGCAGCTCCCCGGGACAGGGTTACGAGCAGTACTTC. The chain couples TRBV5-6 to TRBJ2-7; 9 nucleotides agree with TRBD1. The CDR3 has 14 residues. The ends lost 3 bases at V and 4 bases at J; junction bases unmatched: 5. The V gene's germline CDR1 is SGHDT and CDR2 YYEEEE.